The 30 T cell receptor beta chains in this list originate from one sample, sequenced in a study of T-cell reconstitution after alpha-beta-depleted transplantation in children. For TCRbeta, the library was prepared with unique molecular identifiers. TCRdb re-called the PCR reads with MiXCR, one entry per CDR3 protein. This sample has 500,000 to 750,000 distinct CDR3 sequences; around 13% occur once, and the top ten carry 2.2%. Sequencing was performed on PBMCs, mostly from graft donor cells, taken 360 days after TCRalphabeta/CD19-depleted stem cell transplant. The source is a male patient between 10 and 17 years old who had a stem cell transplant for acute myeloid leukemia, so the T cells may come from the graft donor.

This clonotype was observed a handful of times. The CDR3 DNA follows: TGCGCCAGCAGCCAAGATTCTGGCGGGAGCACAGATACGCAGTATTTT. This encodes CASSQDSGGSTDTQYF. This chain uses TRBV4-3 with TRBJ2-3; the D gene is possibly TRBD2 (5 bases). Germline lookup yields CDR1 LGHNA and CDR2 YSLEER. The CDR3 contains 16 residues. The germline V and J ends were trimmed by 0 bases and 0 bases, with 10 bases remaining between them.

The rearrangement links TRBV20-1 to TRBJ2-1; D is uncertain. The germline V and J ends were trimmed by 1 base and 0 bases, with 7 bases remaining between them. Germline lookup yields CDR1 DFQATT and CDR2 SNEGSKA (reference sequence). The CDR3 has 14 amino acids. In DNA form, the CDR3 reads TGCAGTGCTAGAGTGTTGTTCTCCTACAATGAGCAGTTCTTC. Translating gives CSARVLFSYNEQFF.

This clonotype was found a few times. The chain uses TRBV20-1 and TRBJ2-7; no clear D. The CDR3 is 15 residues long. The V and J ends lost 4 bases and 0 bases respectively, with 16 bases between them. From germline, CDR1 is DFQATT and CDR2 SNEGSKA (reference sequence). CDR3 in DNA: TGCAGTGCTACTCTGGGTCTGTTTAGCTCCTACGAGCAGTACTTC. Its translation is CSATLGLFSSYEQYF.

This clonotype was observed a handful of times. CDR3 sequence: CASSQDKAGGQLFF. The CDR3 DNA reads TGCGCCAGCAGCCAAGATAAGGCGGGGGGACAGCTGTTTTTT. The chain carries TRBV4-3 and TRBJ2-2, with 8 bases identical to TRBD2. Per germline, CDR1 LGHNA and CDR2 YSLEER. Unmatched junction bases numbered 6, after V lost 0 bases and J lost 12 bases. The CDR3 length is 14 residues.

This chain links TRBV9 with TRBJ2-7, with D hard to call. Germline CDR1 SGDLS, CDR2 YYNGEE. This CDR3 contains 16 residues. Trimming cost V 0 bases and J 1 base, with 14 bases left between them. The CDR3 here is CASSVGAAALSYEQYF. As DNA, the CDR3 is TGTGCCAGCAGCGTAGGGGCGGCAGCCCTATCCTACGAGCAGTACTTC.

The chain carries TRBV27 and TRBJ2-7, with TRBD2 matching 11 bases. The CDR3 length is 16 residues. Germline CDR1 is MNHEY and CDR2 is SMNVEV (reference sequence). V shed 5 bases and J 1 base; nucleotides not matched to a gene: 7. As DNA, the CDR3 is TGTGCCAGCAGTCCCTTCCTAGCGGGAGGTTCCTACGAGCAGTACTTC. It specifies CASSPFLAGGSYEQYF.

The chain has TRBV28 and TRBJ2-7, with D perhaps being TRBD1 or TRBD2 (5 bases each). V dropped 6 bases and J dropped 1 base, with 13 bases sitting between them. This CDR3 has 14 amino acids. Germline V gene data show CDR1 as MDHEN and CDR2 as SYDVKM. Here the CDR3 reads CASRLGAVSYEQYF. CDR3 DNA sequence: TGTGCCAGCAGACTAGGGGCGGTTTCCTACGAGCAGTACTTC.

This clonotype turned up a few times. V usage is TRBV5-1 and J usage is TRBJ2-7, with D unclear. Germline V gives CDR1 SGHRS, CDR2 YFSETQ. This CDR3 is built from 14 residues. V was shortened by 5 bases and J by 2 bases, with 14 bases between the two germline ends. The CDR3 loop reads CASSKETKAYEQYF. The CDR3 coding sequence is TGCGCCAGCAGTAAGGAGACCAAGGCCTACGAGCAGTACTTC.

The sample holds a few counts of this clonotype. The V gene is TRBV12-3 or TRBV12-4, the J gene TRBJ2-3; D remains unclear. V was clipped by 6 bases and J by 0 bases, with 10 bases between them. The CDR3 covers 14 residues. CDR3 bases: TGTGCCAGCAGACGCTCGTTGAGCACAGATACGCAGTATTTT. Protein product: CASRRSLSTDTQYF.

CDR3 region: CASSYPPWAPTYNEQFF. In DNA form, the CDR3 reads TGTGCCAGCAGCTACCCCCCTTGGGCGCCCACCTACAATGAGCAGTTCTTC. The chain carries TRBV7-2 and TRBJ2-1, with D uncertain. Germline values: CDR1 SGHTA, CDR2 FQGNSA. The ends were cut back, 4 bases at V and 2 bases at J, with 18 bases in the middle. The CDR3 length is 17 residues. The full variable domain, completed using reference TRBV7-2 and TRBJ2-1, is GAGVSQSPSNKVTEKGKDVELRCDPISGHTALYWYRQSLGQGLEFLIYFQGNSAPDKSGLPSDRFSAERTGGSVSTLTIQRTQQEDSAVYLCASSYPPWAPTYNEQFFGPGTRLTVL.

This clonotype was picked up a small number of times. The chain joins TRBV10-3 to TRBJ2-5; unclear D gene. Looked up from germline, CDR1 is ENHRY and CDR2 is SYGVKD. The CDR3 runs to 13 residues. Trimming stripped 8 bases from V and 0 bases from J, with 10 bases between. The CDR3 loop reads CAIGYPYQETQYF. CDR3 DNA sequence: TGTGCCATCGGGTACCCGTACCAAGAGACCCAGTACTTC.

The table lists this clonotype with a few counts. This chain connects TRBV6-2 or TRBV6-3 to TRBJ2-1; 7 positions match TRBD2. V was clipped by 2 bases and J by 4 bases; unmatched bases: 5. Germline V gene lookup returns CDR1 MNHEY and CDR2 SVGEGT. The CDR3 spans 15 residues. CDR3 sequence (DNA): TGTGCCAGCAGTTACGGCGGGAGTAGATACAATGAGCAGTTCTTC. Translation gives CASSYGGSRYNEQFF.

This clonotype came up a few times. In DNA form, the CDR3 reads TGTGCCAGCAGCTTAGTGACTAGCGGGGGTTTCTACGAGCAGTACTTC. This gives the protein CASSLVTSGGFYEQYF. The chain is built from TRBV7-2 and TRBJ2-7; TRBD2 aligns across 12 bases. CDR1 is SGHTA and CDR2 is FQGNSA in the germline V gene. CDR3 length equals 16 residues. Trimming cost V 1 base and J 3 bases; bases outside gene matches: 4.

This clonotype was counted between two and nine times. The chain carries TRBV29-1 and TRBJ2-1; 7 nucleotides match TRBD1. Germline CDR1 reads SQVTM; CDR2 reads ANQGSEA. V was clipped by 1 base and J by 1 base; unmatched bases: 10. The CDR3 sequence is 17 residues long. The CDR3 loop is CSVEGEPGTVSYNEQFF. The CDR3 DNA reads TGCAGCGTTGAAGGCGAACCGGGGACAGTTTCCTACAATGAGCAGTTCTTC.

This clonotype showed up just a few times. V is TRBV18 and J is TRBJ1-2, with a possible D match to TRBD1 (5 bases). The CDR3 is 17 amino acids. From germline, CDR1 is KGHSH and CDR2 LQKENI. Deletions cut 2 bases from V and 1 base from J, with 17 bases between. For the CDR3, the DNA is TGTGCCAGCTCACCATGGTTTTTTACAGGCGGTAACTATGGCTACACCTTC. This encodes CASSPWFFTGGNYGYTF.

The V gene is TRBV6-6, the J gene TRBJ2-7, with a tentative D call TRBD2 (7 bases). Germline lookup yields CDR1 MNHNY and CDR2 SVGAGI (reference sequence). CDR3 length equals 13 residues. V dropped 6 bases and J dropped 7 bases, with 16 bases sitting between them. The CDR3 coding sequence is TGTGCCAGCAGCCACAACGGGGGGCAAGAGCAGTACTTC. Translating it yields CASSHNGGQEQYF.

The genes are TRBV14 and TRBJ2-7; D call uncertain. Trimming cost V 1 base and J 4 bases, with 11 bases left between them. Per the germline V gene, CDR1 is SGHDN and CDR2 is FVKESK. The CDR3 loop spans 14 amino acids. CDR3 nucleotide sequence: TGTGCCAGCAGCCAAGGGGGTACCCTATACGAGCAGTACTTC. Encoded protein: CASSQGGTLYEQYF.

This clonotype was detected only a few times. The chain has TRBV21-1 and TRBJ1-2. TRBV21-1 is deemed a pseudogene. The CDR3 runs 12 residues. The DNA of the CDR3 is TGTGCCAGCAGCAACAACCTCTATGGCTACACCTTC. This codes for CASSNNLYGYTF.

This clonotype turned up a few times. V gene TRBV28 combines with J gene TRBJ2-7, with no clear D. Trimming stripped 1 base from V and 1 base from J, with 8 bases between. Germline loops: CDR1 MDHEN, CDR2 SYDVKM. The CDR3 covers 14 residues. The CDR3 coding sequence is TGTGCCAGCAGTTTATATCGCACTTCCTACGAGCAGTACTTC. It specifies CASSLYRTSYEQYF.

The genes are TRBV9 and TRBJ2-1; D remains unclear. Germline-derived CDR1 and CDR2 are SGDLS and YYNGEE. The germline V and J ends were trimmed by 3 bases and 7 bases, with 17 bases remaining between them. CDR3 length equals 15 residues. The CDR3 is CASSAKKAVVNEQFF. The CDR3 nucleotides read TGTGCCAGCAGCGCCAAGAAGGCGGTTGTAAATGAGCAGTTCTTC.

This clonotype was found a few times. The genes are TRBV4-2 and TRBJ2-7; D unclear. This CDR3 comprises 15 residues. Germline loops: CDR1 LGHNA, CDR2 YNFKEQ. The germline V and J ends were trimmed by 1 base and 4 bases, with 14 bases remaining between them. CDR3 in amino acids: CASSQGPESPYEQYF. CDR3 in DNA: TGTGCCAGCAGCCAAGGCCCAGAGAGCCCTTACGAGCAGTACTTC.

This chain joins TRBV25-1 and TRBJ2-1, with TRBD2 matching over 7 bases. The germline V gene has CDR1 MGHDK and CDR2 SYGVNS. With 6 bases clipped from V and 4 bases from J, the junction kept 6 bases outside the gene matches. The CDR3 contains 14 residues. The CDR3 nucleotides read TGTGCCAGCAGAAGCCGGGACTATTACAATGAGCAGTTCTTC. It encodes CASRSRDYYNEQFF.

The table lists this clonotype with a few counts. V and J are TRBV5-5 and TRBJ2-7, with D perhaps TRBD1 (6 bases). Germline V gene lookup returns CDR1 SGHKS and CDR2 YYEKEE (reference sequence). V was cut by 6 bases and J by 4 bases, with 26 bases left in between. The CDR3 length is 17 residues. CDR3 residues: CASTHQERGMERYEQYF. Here the CDR3 DNA reads TGTGCCAGCACCCACCAGGAAAGGGGGATGGAGCGTTACGAGCAGTACTTC.

This clonotype was counted only a few times. The junction does not match germline at one end; this may be a read error. The rearrangement joins TRBV7-9 to TRBJ2-1, with D perhaps TRBD2 (7 bases). Germline assignment: CDR1 SEHNR and CDR2 FQNEAQ (reference sequence). The CDR3 is 14 residues long. DNA of the CDR3: TGTGCCAGCAGCATAGCGGTAGGGGGAGGGTGGCAGTTCTTC. Protein product: CASSIAVGGGWQFF.

The rearrangement joins TRBV4-2 to TRBJ2-1; TRBD2 might be the D (5 bases). Germline CDR1 reads LGHNA; CDR2 reads YNFKEQ. This CDR3 region has 18 residues. V dropped 0 bases and J dropped 4 bases, with 19 bases sitting between them. The CDR3 region is CASSQDRSGGWKYNEQFF. CDR3 coding DNA: TGTGCCAGCAGCCAAGATCGGAGCGGCGGGTGGAAGTACAATGAGCAGTTCTTC.

This chain links TRBV5-8 with TRBJ2-5; D unclear. The CDR3 sequence is 16 residues long. Trimming left V 2 bases short and J 4 bases short, with 18 bases between. Germline CDR1 SGHTS, CDR2 YDEGEE. CDR3 DNA: TGTGCCAGCAGCTTTACAAGTACCGGGCCAAGAGAGACCCAGTACTTC. Translated, it gives CASSFTSTGPRETQYF.

The rearrangement links TRBV10-3 to TRBJ2-1; 10 bases match TRBD1. Germline assignment: CDR1 ENHRY and CDR2 SYGVKD. The CDR3 is 14 residues long. The J segment lost 4 bases and the V segment lost 7 bases, leaving 4 bases of the junction unmatched. The CDR3, as DNA: TGTGCCATCACGGGACAGGGGAAATACAATGAGCAGTTCTTC. This sequence encodes CAITGQGKYNEQFF.

This clonotype has just a few counts. V usage is TRBV3-1 and J usage is TRBJ1-6; D unclear. Trimming pared 2 bases from V and 7 bases from J, leaving 15 bases between. This CDR3 comprises 16 residues. Germline CDR1 reads LGHDT; CDR2 reads YNNKEL (reference sequence). The chain's CDR3 is CASSQPDRPTNSPLHF. The CDR3 DNA follows: TGTGCCAGCAGCCAACCTGACCGACCTACGAATTCACCCCTCCACTTT.

Written as DNA, the CDR3 is TGTGCCAGCAGCCAAATACAGGGGGCATTCAATGAGCAGTTCTTC. This translates into CASSQIQGAFNEQFF. The chain uses TRBV7-3 and TRBJ2-1, with 9 bases fitting TRBD1. The CDR3 is 15 amino acids. Germline lookup yields CDR1 SGHTA and CDR2 FQGTGA. V shed 5 bases and J 6 bases; nucleotides not matched to a gene: 8.

This clonotype was picked up many times. V is TRBV20-1 and J is TRBJ2-7; D uncertain. The CDR3 loop spans 12 amino acids. The germline V gene encodes CDR1 DFQATT and CDR2 SNEGSKA (reference sequence). V lost 6 bases, J lost 7 bases, and 16 bases lay in between. CDR3 DNA sequence: TGCAGTGCCCCCAGATTTGACCGGGAGCAGTACTTC. It specifies CSAPRFDREQYF.